A single sample is the source of the 7 T cell receptor beta chains below, sequenced in a study of blood T cell repertoires in COVID-19. Here immunoSEQ multiplex PCR was the method, and the copy in TCRdb shows in-frame clones only, minus some. Of some 250,000 clones detected, over 65% appear once; the ten largest clones hold 3.3%. The sample taken for sequencing was peripheral blood. The origin of the receptors is a woman aged 80 or over with acute or convalescent COVID-19.

The chain has TRBV4-1 and TRBJ1-3, with D hard to call. The CDR3 extends over 16 amino acids. Trimming removed 1 base at V and 4 bases at J, with 14 bases between. Germline V gene lookup returns CDR1 MGHRA and CDR2 YSYEKL. The CDR3 coding sequence is TGCGCCAGCAGCCAAGGGCTAGGAATGTCCGGAAACACCATATATTTT. Translated: CASSQGLGMSGNTIYF.

The chain couples TRBV19 to TRBJ1-2; D perhaps matches TRBD1 (6 bases). The CDR3 totals 12 residues. From germline, CDR1 is LNHDA and CDR2 SQIVND (reference sequence). With 1 base removed from V and 8 bases from J, the gap between germline ends came to 8 bases. This chain's CDR3 is CASSIAGVGYTF. DNA for the CDR3: TGTGCCAGTAGTATAGCAGGGGTCGGCTACACCTTC.

V gene TRBV27 combines with J gene TRBJ1-6; D possibly corresponds to TRBD1 (6 bases). Trimming left V 2 bases short and J 9 bases short, with 17 bases between. CDR3 length: 16 residues. Germline V CDR1 and CDR2: MNHEY, SMNVEV (reference sequence). In DNA form, the CDR3 reads TGTGCCAGCAGTTTAACGGGGCAGGGGAAGGTTTCACCCCTCCACTTT. Encoded protein: CASSLTGQGKVSPLHF.

The chain links TRBV19 to TRBJ1-4; TRBD1 matches at 8 bases. The trim removed 4 bases at V and 8 bases at J, leaving 6 bases unmatched. The CDR3 totals 14 residues. CDR1 LNHDA and CDR2 SQIVND come from the germline V gene (reference sequence). DNA of the CDR3: TGTGCCAGTAGTACCCGACAGGGGTACGAAAAACTGTTTTTT. Translation gives CASSTRQGYEKLFF.

This clone has at least ten counts. V and J are TRBV4-3 and TRBJ1-5; D unclear. V was shortened by 0 bases and J by 0 bases, with 9 bases between the two germline ends. The germline gives CDR1 LGHNA, CDR2 YSLEER. This CDR3 contains 16 residues. As DNA, the CDR3 is TGCGCCAGCAGCCAAGAGAGGGCAGATAGCAATCAGCCCCAGCATTTT. Encoded protein: CASSQERADSNQPQHF.

The CDR3 DNA reads TGTGCCAGCAGTCAAGACTCGTGGACTGAAGCTTTCTTT. This encodes CASSQDSWTEAFF. The rearrangement links TRBV7-9 to TRBJ1-1, with D unclear. This CDR3 contains 13 residues. Germline V gene sequence: CDR1 SEHNR, CDR2 FQNEAQ (reference sequence). Trimming took 6 bases from V and 5 from J, leaving 13 bases between them.

The genes are TRBV9 and TRBJ2-5, with 13 bases lining up with TRBD2. CDR1 SGDLS and CDR2 YYNGEE come from the germline V gene. CDR3 length: 17 amino acids. Trimming removed 0 bases from V and 5 bases from J; junction bases left unmatched: 7. CDR3 amino acids: CASSVGPGTSGDETQYF. The CDR3, as DNA: TGTGCCAGCAGCGTAGGCCCCGGGACTAGCGGGGATGAGACCCAGTACTTC.